The entry that follows covers one TCR beta chain sequence. As yet, its antigen is unknown. Collection of blood occurred at baseline, at cycle 4 day 1, and at cycle 7 day 1. This specimen comes from a study of OX40 agonist ivuxolimab in advanced cancers. Overall study context: Every patient in dose escalation had hepatocellular carcinoma, melanoma, renal cell or head and neck cancer. Patients achieving partial responses numbered three: one hepatocellular carcinoma case and two cutaneous melanoma cases.

Points from the study as a whole: Low clonal expansion, among the lowest seen, marked partial responders at 0.1-3.0 mg/kg.

CDR1 MNHNY and CDR2 SVGAGI come from the germline V gene (reference sequence). Losses at the gene ends were 5 bases for V and 3 bases for J; bases not matched to a gene: 4. CDR3 size: 14 residues. Produced via immunoSEQ multiplex PCR; TCRdb's table is partial and in-frame only. The repertoire holds roughly 93,000 clones, with roughly nine tenths as singletons. The receptor's source is an adult with an advanced solid tumor such as melanoma, head and neck, liver or kidney cancer. Sequenced material: CD4+ or CD8+ T cells sorted from blood, taken in a trial of the OX40 agonist ivuxolimab. V is TRBV6-6 and J is TRBJ1-5; 7 bases map to TRBD1. For the CDR3, the DNA is TGTGCCAGCAGTCCAGACAGGGCCAATCAGCCCCAGCATTTT. Encoded protein: CASSPDRANQPQHF.